Each of the 29 T cell receptor beta chains below was sequenced from the same sample in a study of technical replicates of blood from several donors. Repertoires were generated with immunoSEQ multiplex PCR, while TCRdb's copy carries only in-frame clones and drops some. This sample has tens of thousands of clones; approximately 94% occur once, and the top ten carry under 0.5%. The sample taken for sequencing was T cells isolated from PBMCs. Every receptor here comes from a human donor in good health.

J is TRBJ2-7 and V is TRBV10-3, with 7 bases matching TRBD1. Germline V gene data show CDR1 as ENHRY and CDR2 as SYGVKD. The V segment lost 8 bases and the J segment 7 bases; nucleotides outside the gene matches: 8. CDR3 length equals 12 residues. The chain's CDR3 is CAILGQDGEQYF. The CDR3 coding sequence is TGTGCCATCTTAGGACAGGACGGGGAGCAGTACTTC.

This clone appeared a single time. This chain links TRBV7-3 with TRBJ1-2; 7 bases match TRBD1. Germline CDR1 is SGHTA and CDR2 is FQGTGA. The J segment lost 8 bases and the V segment lost 0 bases, leaving 3 bases of the junction unmatched. The CDR3 runs 13 residues. The CDR3 DNA sequence: TGTGCCAGCAGCTTAACCACAGGGGACGGCTACACCTTC. It codes for CASSLTTGDGYTF. Variable domain in full (rest from reference TRBV7-3 and TRBJ1-2): GAGVSQTPSNKVTEKGKYVELRCDPISGHTALYWYRQSLGQGPEFLIYFQGTGAADDSGLPNDRFFAVRPEGSVSTLKIQRTERGDSAVYLCASSLTTGDGYTFGSGTRLTVV.

The genes are TRBV28 and TRBJ1-1; the match to TRBD1 covers 9 bases. Per germline, CDR1 MDHEN and CDR2 SYDVKM. Trimming took 5 bases from V and 0 from J; bases not matched to a gene: 13. The CDR3 spans 18 residues. The CDR3: CASSELQGASLMNTEAFF. CDR3 DNA sequence: TGTGCCAGCAGTGAGTTACAGGGGGCCTCGCTCATGAACACTGAAGCTTTCTTT.

This clone counts as medium-sized (0.01 to 0.1%). An end of the junction differs from the germline gene, which may be a read error. This chain joins TRBV19 and TRBJ1-5; TRBD1 is a possible D gene (5 bases). Germline V CDR1 and CDR2: LNHDA, SQIVND (reference sequence). The CDR3 loop spans 10 amino acids. CDR3 sequence (DNA): TGTGCCAGTAGTCCGGGACTCATTACTTTT. The encoded protein is CASSPGLITF.

V usage is TRBV28 and J usage is TRBJ2-7; TRBD1 matches 9 bases. Germline V gene lookup returns CDR1 MDHEN and CDR2 SYDVKM. The CDR3 runs to 15 residues. V was pared by 6 bases and J by 0 bases, with 6 bases of the junction left unmatched. CDR3: CASSPTGGVSYEQYF. In nucleotides, the CDR3 is TGTGCCAGCAGCCCCACAGGGGGCGTCTCCTACGAGCAGTACTTC.

As DNA, the CDR3 is TGTGCCAGCAGCGTAGGCGGGGGTAACTCTGAAGCTTTCTTT. It codes for CASSVGGGNSEAFF. The rearrangement uses TRBV9 and TRBJ1-1; D may be TRBD1 (5 bases). V lost 0 bases and J 6 bases, leaving 12 bases between the germline ends. The V gene's germline CDR1 is SGDLS and CDR2 YYNGEE. CDR3 size: 14 residues.

V and J are TRBV6-6 and TRBJ2-1, with 8 nucleotides matching TRBD2. The germline gives CDR1 MNHNY, CDR2 SVGAGI (reference sequence). V gave up 6 bases and J gave up 10 bases; unmatched junction bases: 14. The CDR3 is made up of 15 amino acids. The CDR3 region has the DNA TGTGCCAGCAGGGTATCCGGGACTAGTTTTAACGAGCAGTTCTTC. It translates to CASRVSGTSFNEQFF.

The gene calls are TRBV19 and TRBJ1-1, with a possible D match to TRBD1 (6 bases). Trimming took 4 bases from V and 4 from J, leaving 10 bases between them. Germline CDR1 is LNHDA and CDR2 is SQIVND (reference sequence). The CDR3 covers 13 residues. CDR3 DNA sequence: TGTGCCAGTAGTACACAGGGCCGCACTGAAGCTTTCTTT. It codes for CASSTQGRTEAFF.

The chain joins TRBV5-1 to TRBJ2-7; no definite D call. V was shortened by 4 bases and J by 4 bases, with 12 bases between the two germline ends. Germline V gives CDR1 SGHRS, CDR2 YFSETQ. This CDR3 region has 13 residues. The CDR3: CASSVLTDYEQYF. The CDR3 nucleotides read TGCGCCAGCAGCGTACTCACAGATTACGAGCAGTACTTC.

The chain is built from TRBV5-6 and TRBJ2-3; TRBD2 matches 8 bases. This CDR3 is built from 15 residues. CDR1 SGHDT and CDR2 YYEEEE come from the germline V gene. V gave up 3 bases and J gave up 7 bases; unmatched junction bases: 10. The CDR3 loop reads CASSSGLAGANTQYF. The CDR3 DNA reads as TGTGCCAGCAGCTCAGGACTAGCCGGGGCCAATACGCAGTATTTT.

The chain has TRBV21-1 and TRBJ1-5; the D call in the table, TRBD1, was not verified against the DNA. TRBV21-1 is annotated as a pseudogene. This CDR3 has 15 residues. For the CDR3, the DNA is TGTGCCAGCAACCCTTACAGGGACGGCCATCAGCCCCAGCATTTT. It specifies CASNPYRDGHQPQHF.

This chain joins TRBV7-8 and TRBJ2-7; D gene ambiguous. The V and J ends lost 1 base and 6 bases respectively, with 13 bases between them. The germline V gene has CDR1 SGHVS and CDR2 FQNEAQ. The CDR3 is 14 residues long. CDR3 amino acids: CASSLVARPGEQYF. The CDR3 DNA sequence: TGTGCCAGCAGCTTAGTCGCCAGGCCTGGCGAGCAGTACTTC.

The chain recombines TRBV9 with TRBJ2-3, with 7 bases lining up with TRBD1. The V and J ends lost 3 bases and 0 bases, in that order; junction bases with no gene match: 4. The V gene's germline CDR1 is SGDLS and CDR2 YYNGEE. The CDR3 spans 15 residues. In DNA form, the CDR3 reads TGTGCCAGCAGCGCCGGGACAGTGAGCACAGATACGCAGTATTTT. Translation: CASSAGTVSTDTQYF. The variable domain in full, completed from reference TRBV9 and TRBJ2-3, reads DSGVTQTPKHLITATGQRVTLRCSPRSGDLSVYWYQQSLDQGLQFLIQYYNGEERAKGNILERFSAQQFPDLHSELNLSSLELGDSALYFCASSAGTVSTDTQYFGPGTRLTVL.

The chain has TRBV18 and TRBJ2-7, with D possibly TRBD2 on 6 matching bases. The CDR3 covers 11 residues. Between the trimmed V and J ends, which lost 3 bases and 6 bases, there was a span of 6 bases. The germline V gene has CDR1 KGHSH and CDR2 LQKENI. Here the CDR3 reads CASSPGGEQYF. Here the CDR3 DNA reads TGTGCCAGCTCACCGGGAGGCGAGCAGTACTTC. The variable domain in full, completed from reference TRBV18 and TRBJ2-7, reads NAGVMQNPRHLVRRRGQEARLRCSPMKGHSHVYWYRQLPEEGLKFMVYLQKENIIDESGMPKERFSAEFPKEGPSILRIQQVVRGDSAAYFCASSPGGEQYFGPGTRLTVT.

This clone occurred once. V usage is TRBV14 and J usage is TRBJ1-1; 9 positions match TRBD1. Germline CDR1 and CDR2: SGHDN and FVKESK. Trimming removed 3 bases from V and 0 bases from J; junction bases left unmatched: 8. The CDR3 consists of 17 residues. CDR3 bases: TGTGCCAGCAGCCAGGGGACAGGGATGGCCTTGAACACTGAAGCTTTCTTT. Its protein is CASSQGTGMALNTEAFF.

The chain links TRBV4-1 to TRBJ2-2, with a possible D match to TRBD1 (6 bases). CDR1 and CDR2 (germline): MGHRA, YSYEKL. The V gene lost 2 bases and the J gene lost 5 bases, with 18 bases spanning the gap. CDR3 length: 17 amino acids. The CDR3 region is CASSQRDTEELTGELFF. The DNA of the CDR3 is TGCGCCAGCAGCCAACGGGACACCGAAGAGTTAACCGGGGAGCTGTTTTTT.

The V call is TRBV19, the J call TRBJ2-1; 7 positions agree with TRBD2. V lost 7 bases to trimming and J lost 2 bases; unmatched junction nucleotides: 8. Germline values: CDR1 LNHDA, CDR2 SQIVND (reference sequence). The CDR3 loop spans 15 amino acids. The CDR3 spells CASTREAGTYNEQFF. The CDR3 DNA reads TGTGCCAGTACCCGGGAAGCGGGGACCTACAATGAGCAGTTCTTC.

V usage is TRBV5-6 and J usage is TRBJ2-1; D might be TRBD1 (6 bases). V was shortened by 5 bases and J by 9 bases, with 12 bases between the two germline ends. This CDR3 has 12 residues. Germline V gene lookup returns CDR1 SGHDT and CDR2 YYEEEE. In DNA, the CDR3 is TGTGCCAGCAGTCCAGGGGTGGGTGAGCAGTTCTTC. Translated, it gives CASSPGVGEQFF.

On this clone itself: The sample carries other DNA sequences with the same CDR3. The chain uses TRBV9 and TRBJ1-1, with TRBD1 matching over 7 bases. The CDR3 has 15 amino acids. Unmatched junction bases numbered 7, after V lost 4 bases and J lost 1 base. Germline values: CDR1 SGDLS, CDR2 YYNGEE. For the CDR3, the DNA is TGTGCCAGCAGCCCCGAGACAGGGACGAACACTGAAGCTTTCTTT. Translation gives CASSPETGTNTEAFF.

The chain links TRBV7-2 to TRBJ2-3, with D possibly TRBD2 on 5 matching bases. This CDR3 has 15 residues. The germline CDR1 and CDR2 sequences are SGHTA and FQGNSA. Trimming left V 8 bases short and J 2 bases short, with 17 bases between. CDR3 region: CASGIVGGPTDTQYF. CDR3 bases: TGTGCCAGCGGCATAGTGGGCGGGCCCACAGATACGCAGTATTTT.

This chain connects TRBV27 to TRBJ2-7; 14 bases are a match to TRBD2. V lost 6 bases to trimming and J lost 5 bases; unmatched junction nucleotides: 9. Germline V gene lookup returns CDR1 MNHEY and CDR2 SMNVEV (reference sequence). The CDR3 has 16 residues. The CDR3 DNA reads as TGTGCCAGCAGAACGGGGACTAGCGGGAGTCCCAACGAGCAGTACTTC. Translating it yields CASRTGTSGSPNEQYF.

This sequence joins TRBV7-2 and TRBJ1-1; 8 bases map to TRBD1. Trimming cost V 3 bases and J 8 bases; bases outside gene matches: 8. The germline gives CDR1 SGHTA, CDR2 FQGNSA. The CDR3 extends over 14 amino acids. The CDR3 DNA reads as TGTGCCAGCAGCTTTCCTACAGGGGGAAAAGAAGCTTTCTTT. The encoded protein is CASSFPTGGKEAFF.

The chain joins TRBV5-3 to TRBJ1-2; TRBD1 might be the D (5 bases). TRBV5-3 falls under the ORF class, with uncertain function. V lost 6 bases to trimming and J lost 2 bases, with 17 bases between them. The CDR3 loop spans 15 amino acids. The CDR3: CARITDSPLNYGYTF. In DNA, the CDR3 is TGTGCCAGAATCACTGACAGTCCCCTGAACTATGGCTACACCTTC.

The V call is TRBV19, the J call TRBJ2-1; maybe TRBD1 (5 bases). Germline assignment: CDR1 LNHDA and CDR2 SQIVND (reference sequence). There are 14 residues in the CDR3. The V and J ends lost 10 bases and 4 bases respectively, with 17 bases between them. The CDR3 DNA follows: TGTGCCACTACCCCCACCGACAGATACAATGAGCAGTTCTTC. Translated: CATTPTDRYNEQFF.

The chain employs TRBV15 and TRBJ1-4; D ambiguous. Germline CDR1 reads LNHNV; CDR2 reads YYDKDF (reference sequence). V shed 1 base and J shed 8 bases, with 11 bases lying between them. The CDR3 length is 14 residues. CDR3: CATSRVSGWEKLFF. The CDR3 region has the DNA TGTGCCACCAGCAGAGTTTCAGGTTGGGAAAAACTGTTTTTT.

The chain links TRBV4-3 to TRBJ1-1; a possible D gene is TRBD1 (6 bases). The CDR3 contains 16 residues. CDR1 LGHNA and CDR2 YSLEER come from the germline V gene. Trimming removed 4 bases from V and 0 bases from J, with 15 bases in between. The CDR3 nucleotides read TGCGCCAGCAGCCCGGACAGCTCTGTCATGAACACTGAAGCTTTCTTT. Protein: CASSPDSSVMNTEAFF.

This clone was seen once. The rearrangement links TRBV28 to TRBJ2-7; the D gene is possibly TRBD2 (7 bases). Germline V gene lookup returns CDR1 MDHEN and CDR2 SYDVKM. The CDR3 has 16 amino acids. V dropped 0 bases and J dropped 2 bases, with 14 bases sitting between them. The CDR3 nucleotides read TGTGCCAGCAGTTTATGGATTGACGGGGGGCCCTACGAGCAGTACTTC. This encodes CASSLWIDGGPYEQYF.

The chain has TRBV19 and TRBJ2-3, with 8 nucleotides matching TRBD2. The CDR3 is made up of 17 amino acids. Germline trimming cut 5 bases from V and 0 bases from J; bases unmatched to any gene: 10. CDR1 LNHDA and CDR2 SQIVND come from the germline V gene (reference sequence). For the CDR3, the DNA is TGTGCCAGTAGTTCTGGAATTAGCGGGGCTAGCACAGATACGCAGTATTTT. It encodes CASSSGISGASTDTQYF. Filled out from reference TRBV19 and TRBJ2-3, the complete variable domain reads DGGITQSPKYLFRKEGQNVTLSCEQNLNHDAMYWYRQDPGQGLRLIYYSQIVNDFQKGDIAEGYSVSREKKESFPLTVTSAQKNPTAFYLCASSSGISGASTDTQYFGPGTRLTVL.

The rearrangement links TRBV28 to TRBJ1-5, with D perhaps TRBD1 (5 bases). Germline lookup yields CDR1 MDHEN and CDR2 SYDVKM. CDR3 length: 13 residues. Between the trimmed V and J ends, which lost 5 bases and 6 bases, there was a span of 11 bases. The CDR3 sequence: CASSIGVGQPQHF. Written as DNA, the CDR3 is TGTGCCAGCAGTATAGGGGTTGGTCAGCCCCAGCATTTT.